This T cell receptor (beta chain) was recovered during a study of OX40 agonist ivuxolimab in advanced cancers. At the level of the study: The study reported partial responses in three patients: one hepatocellular carcinoma, two cutaneous melanoma. The study, taken as a whole, reports: On average, CD8+ T cells showed a greater number of expanded clones than CD4+.

On this clone itself: What it binds is not known.

The repertoire was sequenced with immunoSEQ multiplex PCR; TCRdb's copy has only in-frame clones and lacks some. The top ten clones hold around 1.8% of a sample with more than 80,000 clones, 70% to 90% of them seen once. Material: CD4+ or CD8+ T cells sorted from blood, obtained in a trial of the OX40 agonist ivuxolimab. The source is an adult with an advanced solid tumor such as melanoma, head and neck, liver or kidney cancer.

The CDR3 DNA reads TGTGCCAGCAGCCAAGATAATGAGCAGTTCTTC. Amino acid sequence: CASSQDNEQFF. This chain uses TRBV14 with TRBJ2-1; D is uncertain. The CDR3 covers 11 residues. CDR1 is SGHDN and CDR2 is FVKESK in the germline V gene. V lost 0 bases to trimming and J lost 7 bases, with 1 base between them.